The clone carrying this T cell receptor beta chain came up a few times. V shed 5 bases and J shed 14 bases, with 20 bases lying between them. CDR1 is SGHRS, CDR2 YFSETQ, per germline. The CDR3 contains 14 residues. The data were produced by immunoSEQ multiplex PCR, yet TCRdb's version contains in-frame clones alone and is incomplete. The profile shows some 2,100,000 clones, approximately 96% of them singletons. This sample was included in a study of shared clonotypes between healthy human individuals. Study in general: Per donor, three plates held CD4 naive cells, three held CD4 memory, two held CD8 naive and one held CD8 memory.

This clonotype originated in a man aged 18 to 35 in good health. The V and J genes are TRBV5-1 and TRBJ1-6; no clear D. The sequenced sample consisted of naive CD4+ T cells sorted from blood. The subset: CD45RA+ positively selected. The CDR3 nucleotides read TGCGCCAGCAGTTCCGGGTCTTATAATCTGGCCCTCCACTTT. Translation: CASSSGSYNLALHF.